The 14 T cell receptor beta chains listed next were all sequenced from one sample in a study of circulating CD8 cells and anti-PD-1 response in melanoma. The QIAseq Immune Repertoire TCR panel built the libraries from roughly 16 ng of total RNA. TCRdb re-analysed the reads in MiXCR, keeping a single row per CDR3 protein. The sample lists 400 to 450 distinct CDR3 sequences, about 9.8% seen once, with about two fifths in the top ten. From live CD3+CD8+TCRalphabeta+ cells, four PD-1 and/or TIGIT subsets were sorted. The source material was CD8+ T cells from PBMCs, sampled at baseline or after one month of anti-PD-1 therapy (not recorded which). These receptors came from a human donor with melanoma.

This clonotype is termed large. The V and J genes are TRBV7-3 and TRBJ2-5; TRBD1 is a possible D gene (5 bases). The CDR3 spans 13 residues. Germline V gene data show CDR1 as SGHTA and CDR2 as FQGTGA. Deletions cut 5 bases from V and 5 bases from J, with 12 bases between. Here the CDR3 reads CASSPQGSETQYF. DNA for the CDR3: TGTGCCAGCAGCCCCCAGGGCTCGGAGACCCAGTACTTC. The whole variable domain, remainder taken from reference TRBV7-3 and TRBJ2-5, is GAGVSQTPSNKVTEKGKYVELRCDPISGHTALYWYRQSLGQGPEFLIYFQGTGAADDSGLPNDRFFAVRPEGSVSTLKIQRTERGDSAVYLCASSPQGSETQYFGPGTRLLVL.

The chain employs TRBV19 and TRBJ1-1; D is undetermined. The CDR3 is 14 amino acids. The V end lost 5 bases, the J end lost 5 bases, and 15 bases lay between the germline ends. CDR1 is LNHDA, CDR2 SQIVND, per germline (reference sequence). The DNA of the CDR3 is TGTGCCAGTAGTCAATCCGGAGGGAGGACTGAAGCTTTCTTT. Protein product: CASSQSGGRTEAFF.

By frequency in the sample, this clonotype is large. V and J are TRBV27 and TRBJ2-3; maybe TRBD2 (7 bases). Trimming removed 6 bases from V and 5 bases from J, with 15 bases in between. Germline V CDR1 and CDR2: MNHEY, SMNVEV (reference sequence). The CDR3 loop spans 14 amino acids. The CDR3 reads CASSLGLGGDTQYF. CDR3 bases: TGTGCCAGCAGCCTCGGACTAGGGGGAGATACGCAGTATTTT.

Judged by abundance, this clonotype is medium-sized. CDR3 sequence: CASSARGRNYEQYF. As DNA, the CDR3 is TGTGCCAGCAGCGCCAGGGGGCGCAACTACGAGCAGTACTTC. This rearrangement joins TRBV2 to TRBJ2-7; 8 nucleotides align to TRBD1. The CDR3 is made up of 14 amino acids. CDR1 is SNHLY, CDR2 FYNNEI, per germline. The junction had 7 bases not matched to a gene; V was cut back by 6 bases and J by 3 bases.

By sample share, this clonotype is large (0.1 to 1%). V usage is TRBV6-5 and J usage is TRBJ2-5; D assignment may be TRBD1 or TRBD2 (5 bases each). The V and J ends lost 6 bases and 5 bases respectively, with 13 bases between them. Germline CDR1 is MNHEY and CDR2 is SVGAGI. CDR3 length: 13 amino acids. The CDR3 reads CASSPGPGETQYF. DNA for the CDR3: TGTGCCAGCAGCCCGGGGCCGGGGGAGACCCAGTACTTC.

This clonotype is large. This sequence joins TRBV27 and TRBJ2-5, with D perhaps matching TRBD2 (5 bases). Germline CDR1 is MNHEY and CDR2 is SMNVEV (reference sequence). The CDR3 has 13 amino acids. The ends were cut back, 5 bases at V and 7 bases at J, with 14 bases in the middle. CDR3 coding DNA: TGTGCCAGCAGTCCCTCCCGACGGGGGACCCAGTACTTC. This codes for CASSPSRRGTQYF.

Concerning this clonotype: This likely came from a read error, as a far larger clone is one base away. This chain joins TRBV2 and TRBJ2-7; the D call may be TRBD1 or TRBD2 (5 bases each). CDR3 length: 14 residues. In germline, CDR1 is SNHLY, CDR2 FYNNEI. The V gene lost 4 bases and the J gene lost 7 bases, with 17 bases spanning the gap. The CDR3 loop is CASSARDPYNEQYF. CDR3 nucleotides: TGTGCCAGCAGTGCCCGGGACCCGTACAATGAGCAGTACTTC. Based on the CDR3 plus reference TRBV2 and TRBJ2-7, the full variable domain is EPEVTQTPSHQVTQMGQEVILRCVPISNHLYFYWYRQILGQKVEFLVSFYNNEISEKSEIFDDQFSVERPDGSNFTLKIRSTKLEDSAMYFCASSARDPYNEQYFGPGTRLTVT.

Relative to its sample, this clonotype is medium-sized. The rearrangement uses TRBV7-3 and TRBJ2-1; TRBD1 might be the D (8 bases). CDR1 and CDR2 (germline): SGHTA, FQGTGA. The CDR3 has 14 amino acids. V gave up 5 bases and J gave up 6 bases, with 14 bases separating them. The CDR3 reads CASSPGGGGNEQFF. CDR3 DNA sequence: TGTGCCAGCAGCCCAGGGGGCGGGGGCAATGAGCAGTTCTTC. Using reference TRBV7-3 and TRBJ2-1 for the parts outside the CDR3, the full variable domain is GAGVSQTPSNKVTEKGKYVELRCDPISGHTALYWYRQSLGQGPEFLIYFQGTGAADDSGLPNDRFFAVRPEGSVSTLKIQRTERGDSAVYLCASSPGGGGNEQFFGPGTRLTVL.

This clonotype has more than one count but fewer than ten. This chain links TRBV19 with TRBJ2-7; TRBD2 agrees at 13 bases. Trimming cost V 1 base and J 3 bases; bases outside gene matches: 9. The V gene's germline CDR1 is LNHDA and CDR2 SQIVND (reference sequence). The CDR3 is made up of 18 amino acids. The CDR3 sequence: CASSIGGLAGAKNYEQYF. The CDR3 DNA sequence: TGTGCCAGTAGTATAGGCGGACTAGCGGGGGCTAAAAACTACGAGCAGTACTTC. Full variable domain (missing parts from reference TRBV19 and TRBJ2-7): DGGITQSPKYLFRKEGQNVTLSCEQNLNHDAMYWYRQDPGQGLRLIYYSQIVNDFQKGDIAEGYSVSREKKESFPLTVTSAQKNPTAFYLCASSIGGLAGAKNYEQYFGPGTRLTVT.

Within the sample, this clonotype is large (0.1 to 1%). The chain carries TRBV9 and TRBJ2-4; 12 bases match TRBD2. The germline V gene encodes CDR1 SGDLS and CDR2 YYNGEE. This CDR3 contains 16 residues. Trimming took 3 bases from V and 8 from J; bases not matched to a gene: 9. CDR3 in amino acids: CASSGLAGGPVDIQYF. Written as DNA, the CDR3 is TGTGCCAGCAGCGGTCTAGCGGGAGGGCCGGTGGACATTCAGTACTTC.

In its sample, this clonotype is medium-sized. The J gene is TRBJ2-7, the V gene TRBV21-1; TRBD1 was called by the table and not checked on the DNA. TRBV21-1 is shown as a pseudogene. The CDR3 covers 15 residues. Here the CDR3 reads CASRYNRGWSYEQYF. The CDR3 nucleotides read TGTGCCAGCAGATATAATCGGGGGTGGTCCTACGAGCAGTACTTC.

Within the sample, this clonotype is medium-sized. The chain couples TRBV27 to TRBJ2-7; unclear D gene. Germline CDR1 and CDR2: MNHEY and SMNVEV (reference sequence). The germline V and J ends were trimmed by 3 bases and 0 bases, with 9 bases remaining between them. The CDR3 extends over 14 amino acids. The CDR3 loop reads CASSFAVSSYEQYF. The CDR3 bases are TGTGCCAGCAGTTTCGCGGTGAGCTCCTACGAGCAGTACTTC.

This clonotype is deemed large (0.1 to 1%). The chain uses TRBV27 and TRBJ1-6; 8 bases line up with TRBD1. The CDR3 spans 14 residues. Germline CDR1 and CDR2: MNHEY and SMNVEV (reference sequence). V lost 3 bases and J lost 11; bases outside the gene matches: 6. The DNA of the CDR3 is TGTGCCAGCAGTTTTGGCACAGGGGGTACACCCCTCCACTTT. Translated, it gives CASSFGTGGTPLHF.

This clonotype is medium-sized. V and J are TRBV27 and TRBJ1-4; 7 bases match TRBD1. V was clipped by 3 bases and J by 6 bases; unmatched bases: 4. This CDR3 region has 14 residues. Germline CDR1 is MNHEY and CDR2 is SMNVEV (reference sequence). The DNA for the CDR3 is TGTGCCAGCAGTTTGGAGGGGGCAGATGAAAAACTGTTTTTT. This translates into CASSLEGADEKLFF.